The 30 T cell receptor beta chains given below trace back to one sample, sequenced in a study of cytomegalovirus exposure and HLA in healthy donors (dated by TCRdb to 2017 to 2019). Preparation of the library involved the immunoSEQ multiplex PCR assay. A mixture of 60 forward primers for TCR Vbeta segments and 13 reverse primers for TCR Jbeta segments was used in the multiplex PCR. As stored in TCRdb, this immuneACCESS dataset retains in-frame rearrangements with V and J assigned. A fraction of the clones does not appear; measured against another copy, unresolved V genes explain less than half of the discrepancy, and the remainder lacks a known reason. The sample has about 140,000 clones on record, roughly 9% of them singletons. 5.5% to 8% of the sample comes from the top ten. Material: PBMCs. Receptors were obtained from a woman between 40 and 55 years old in good health and CMV-seropositive.

Only a few counts were recorded for this clone. CDR3 coding DNA: TGTGCCAGCAGCGCCCAGGGGGCTGGCGGGGAGCTGTTTTTT. This translates into CASSAQGAGGELFF. The V and J genes are TRBV7-2 and TRBJ2-2; 8 positions agree with TRBD1. Trimming at V came to 5 bases and at J to 7 bases, leaving 6 bases not matched to a gene. CDR1 and CDR2 (germline): SGHTA, FQGNSA. CDR3 size: 14 residues.

This clone was counted only a few times. The rearrangement joins TRBV7-9 to TRBJ2-2, with D possibly being TRBD1 (5 bases). This CDR3 spans 16 amino acids. Germline CDR1 and CDR2: SEHNR and FQNEAQ (reference sequence). The germline V and J ends were trimmed by 3 bases and 6 bases, with 17 bases remaining between them. CDR3 sequence (DNA): TGTGCCAGCAGCTTTATCAGGGAAGGATCTGCCGGGGAGCTGTTTTTT. Protein sequence: CASSFIREGSAGELFF.

This clone was recorded a few times. The chain has TRBV18 and TRBJ1-2; no reliable D call. The CDR3 length is 13 residues. CDR1 and CDR2 from the germline V gene are KGHSH and LQKENI. V was pared by 3 bases and J by 7 bases, with 12 bases between. CDR3 sequence: CASSPLTTGGYTF. The CDR3, as DNA: TGTGCCAGCTCACCTCTGACTACCGGTGGCTACACCTTC.

The genes are TRBV7-2 and TRBJ2-1; D call uncertain. V shed 2 bases and J shed 5 bases, with 7 bases lying between them. Germline V gene data show CDR1 as SGHTA and CDR2 as FQGNSA. The CDR3 loop spans 13 amino acids. CDR3 sequence reads: CASSLSQNNEQFF. CDR3 bases: TGTGCCAGCAGCTTAAGTCAGAACAATGAGCAGTTCTTC.

This clone was counted a few times. The J gene is TRBJ2-3, the V gene TRBV2, with 10 positions matching TRBD2. Germline CDR1 SNHLY, CDR2 FYNNEI. The V and J ends lost 5 bases and 6 bases, in that order; junction bases with no gene match: 2. The CDR3 runs to 13 residues. The CDR3, as DNA: TGTGCCAGCAGTCAGACTAGCGGGGATACGCAGTATTTT. Its protein is CASSQTSGDTQYF.

The rearrangement links TRBV2 to TRBJ1-5, with no clear D. The CDR3 is 15 amino acids. Trimming removed 5 bases from V and 0 bases from J, with 11 bases in between. Germline lookup yields CDR1 SNHLY and CDR2 FYNNEI. The CDR3 reads CASSTIINSNQPQHF. As DNA, the CDR3 is TGTGCCAGCAGTACAATAATAAATAGCAATCAGCCCCAGCATTTT. Filled out from reference TRBV2 and TRBJ1-5, the complete variable domain reads EPEVTQTPSHQVTQMGQEVILRCVPISNHLYFYWYRQILGQKVEFLVSFYNNEISEKSEIFDDQFSVERPDGSNFTLKIRSTKLEDSAMYFCASSTIINSNQPQHFGDGTRLSIL.

This clone was observed a few times. J is TRBJ1-6 and V is TRBV11-2, with 10 nucleotides matching TRBD1. CDR1 is SGHAT and CDR2 is FQNNGV in the germline V gene. V shed 0 bases, J shed 10 bases, and the junction held 9 bases outside the gene matches. CDR3 length equals 17 residues. For the CDR3, the DNA is TGTGCCAGCAGCTTAGATAGGCGGGGGACAGGGGTGTCACCCCTCCACTTT. Protein product: CASSLDRRGTGVSPLHF.

This clone was observed a few times. CDR3 region: CASSVDSFEAFF. The CDR3, as DNA: TGTGCCAGCAGCGTTGACAGTTTTGAAGCTTTCTTT. The chain carries TRBV14 and TRBJ1-1; D is perhaps TRBD1 (5 bases). This CDR3 contains 12 residues. Germline assignment: CDR1 SGHDN and CDR2 FVKESK. Deletions cut 5 bases from V and 7 bases from J, with 11 bases between.

In this sample, this clone turned up a few times. At one of its ends the junction is not consistent with the germline gene, which may arise from a read error. DNA of the CDR3: TGTGCCAGCAGCAAATCACACGGGGACAGGCCGATCCACTTC. Its translation: CASSKSHGDRPIHF. The chain uses TRBV6-5 and TRBJ2-7; 8 positions match TRBD1. Germline values: CDR1 MNHEY, CDR2 SVGAGI. The CDR3 contains 14 residues.

This clone was seen a handful of times. This chain uses TRBV18 with TRBJ1-2; no clear D. Germline V gives CDR1 KGHSH, CDR2 LQKENI. The CDR3 has 13 amino acids. The V end lost 0 bases, the J end lost 8 bases, and 10 bases lay between the germline ends. The CDR3 DNA reads TGTGCCAGCTCACCACCGCCCGCGGAAGGCTACACCTTC. Protein: CASSPPPAEGYTF.

Comment on this clone: Other DNA sequences within the sample encode an identical CDR3. The gene calls are TRBV5-1 and TRBJ2-3; 8 bases map to TRBD1. V lost 2 bases, J lost 1 base, and 9 bases stayed unmatched. The germline CDR1 and CDR2 sequences are SGHRS and YFSETQ. The CDR3 runs to 17 residues. CDR3 region: CASSFVGTGRGTDTQYF. The DNA of the CDR3 is TGCGCCAGCAGCTTCGTCGGGACAGGAAGGGGCACAGATACGCAGTATTTT.

This clone showed up just a few times. This chain links TRBV2 with TRBJ1-6; unclear D gene. This CDR3 is 14 amino acids long. Trimming removed 7 bases at V and 7 bases at J, with 14 bases between. Germline V gene sequence: CDR1 SNHLY, CDR2 FYNNEI. CDR3 sequence reads: CASKVADSNSPLHF. The DNA for the CDR3 is TGTGCCAGCAAGGTGGCAGACTCGAATTCACCCCTCCACTTT.

This clone was observed a handful of times. The chain carries TRBV7-8 and TRBJ1-5, with a weak D call TRBD1 (6 bases). V shed 5 bases and J shed 4 bases, with 15 bases lying between them. The germline V gene has CDR1 SGHVS and CDR2 FQNEAQ. CDR3 length: 15 residues. In nucleotides, the CDR3 is TGTGCCAGCAGCGCCTACGGACAGCTGAATCAGCCCCAGCATTTT. Residues: CASSAYGQLNQPQHF.

This chain's CDR3 is CASSLGLQETQYF. CDR3 in DNA: TGTGCCAGCAGCTTGGGACTACAAGAGACCCAGTACTTC. The V gene is TRBV7-3, the J gene TRBJ2-5; the match to TRBD2 covers 7 bases. Per germline, CDR1 SGHTA and CDR2 FQGTGA. This CDR3 has 13 amino acids. The J segment lost 2 bases and the V segment lost 3 bases, leaving 0 bases of the junction unmatched.

The J gene is TRBJ1-2, the V gene TRBV11-2; D remains ambiguous. In germline, CDR1 is SGHAT, CDR2 FQNNGV. V gave up 1 base and J gave up 4 bases, with 7 bases separating them. CDR3 length: 13 residues. The CDR3 DNA sequence: TGTGCCAGCAGCTTAGGCCACTTCTATGGCTACACCTTC. Its translation is CASSLGHFYGYTF.

This clone has more than one count but fewer than ten. The V call is TRBV5-1, the J call TRBJ2-2; a weak D match, TRBD2 (7 bases). Germline V gene sequence: CDR1 SGHRS, CDR2 YFSETQ. V lost 6 bases and J 2 bases, leaving 11 bases between the germline ends. This CDR3 is built from 14 residues. In DNA form, the CDR3 reads TGCGCCAGCAACGGGGGGCGCAACACCGGGGAGCTGTTTTTT. It specifies CASNGGRNTGELFF. The variable domain in full, with the rest retrieved from reference TRBV5-1 and TRBJ2-2, is KAGVTQTPRYLIKTRGQQVTLSCSPISGHRSVSWYQQTPGQGLQFLFEYFSETQRNKGNFPGRFSGRQFSNSRSEMNVSTLELGDSALYLCASNGGRNTGELFFGEGSRLTVL.

The J gene is TRBJ2-6, the V gene TRBV2, with D possibly being TRBD1 (6 bases). Germline V gene lookup returns CDR1 SNHLY and CDR2 FYNNEI. The V end lost 2 bases, the J end lost 4 bases, and 9 bases lay between the germline ends. CDR3 length: 15 amino acids. The CDR3 nucleotides read TGTGCCAGCAGTGAACAGGGGTTGGGGGCCAACGTCCTGACTTTC. Encoded protein: CASSEQGLGANVLTF.

There are a few counts of this clone. The chain combines TRBV4-1 with TRBJ2-3; a possible D gene is TRBD2 (6 bases). Germline V gives CDR1 MGHRA, CDR2 YSYEKL. V was clipped by 0 bases and J by 3 bases, with 7 bases between them. CDR3 size: 14 residues. In DNA, the CDR3 is TGCGCCAGCAGCCAAGAACTAGCTACAGATACGCAGTATTTT. Protein sequence: CASSQELATDTQYF.

This clone was counted only a few times. DNA of the CDR3: TGTGCCACCAGCAGAGTCGGCGGGGGGGACTACAATGAGCAGTTCTTC. It encodes CATSRVGGGDYNEQFF. This rearrangement joins TRBV15 to TRBJ2-1; TRBD2 matches 9 bases. The CDR3 is 16 residues long. V lost 1 base to trimming and J lost 3 bases; unmatched junction nucleotides: 4. Germline assignment: CDR1 LNHNV and CDR2 YYDKDF (reference sequence).

In this sample, this clone turned up once. The J gene is TRBJ2-2, the V gene TRBV19; D may be TRBD2 (6 bases). The CDR3 runs to 15 residues. The V end lost 6 bases, the J end lost 4 bases, and 15 bases lay between the germline ends. Looked up from germline, CDR1 is LNHDA and CDR2 is SQIVND (reference sequence). CDR3 region: CASSTDGGGTGELFF. CDR3 sequence (DNA): TGTGCCAGTAGCACGGACGGGGGTGGCACCGGGGAGCTGTTTTTT.

This clone was seen only a few times. This chain uses TRBV5-4 with TRBJ1-2; 8 bases align to TRBD1. J lost 3 bases, V lost 4 bases, and 2 bases had no gene match. The CDR3 covers 13 residues. CDR1 and CDR2 from the germline V gene are SGHNT and YYREEE (reference sequence). The CDR3 nucleotides are TGTGCCAGCAGCATGACAGGGGACTATGGCTACACCTTC. This sequence encodes CASSMTGDYGYTF.

This clone was seen only a few times. This sequence joins TRBV6-1 and TRBJ1-4, with 8 bases identical to TRBD1. V lost 2 bases to trimming and J lost 0 bases; unmatched junction nucleotides: 11. The CDR3 contains 19 residues. Germline CDR1 MNHNS, CDR2 SASEGT. The CDR3 reads CASSEKAGGAWATNEKLFF. The CDR3 nucleotides read TGTGCCAGCAGTGAAAAAGCAGGGGGCGCTTGGGCAACTAATGAAAAACTGTTTTTT.

This clone was seen more than once but under ten times. V is TRBV10-2 and J is TRBJ2-2; TRBD2 agrees at 7 bases. The CDR3 covers 17 residues. J was trimmed by 6 bases and V by 4 bases; bases with no gene match: 14. The V gene's germline CDR1 is WSHSY and CDR2 SAAADI. The chain's CDR3 is CASSVREGIGAAGELFF. The CDR3 region has the DNA TGCGCCAGCAGTGTGAGGGAGGGAATTGGTGCCGCCGGGGAGCTGTTTTTT.

This clone has only a few counts. Germline and junction disagree at one end, which may indicate a read error. The chain joins TRBV13 to TRBJ1-2; D is ambiguous. The germline CDR1 and CDR2 sequences are PRHDT and FYEKMQ (reference sequence). The CDR3 extends over 12 amino acids. CDR3 sequence reads: CASSLFGGKIHF. DNA for the CDR3: TGTGCCAGCAGCTTATTTGGAGGAAAGATCCACTTC.

V gene TRBV5-1 combines with J gene TRBJ2-1; D is possibly TRBD1 (5 bases). The CDR3 runs to 13 residues. Germline CDR1 reads SGHRS; CDR2 reads YFSETQ. Trimming shortened V by 4 bases and J by 4 bases, and 9 bases separated the two germline ends. The CDR3 protein is CASSGTGYNEQFF. The CDR3 DNA sequence: TGCGCCAGCAGCGGAACAGGTTACAATGAGCAGTTCTTC. The whole variable domain, remainder taken from reference TRBV5-1 and TRBJ2-1, is KAGVTQTPRYLIKTRGQQVTLSCSPISGHRSVSWYQQTPGQGLQFLFEYFSETQRNKGNFPGRFSGRQFSNSRSEMNVSTLELGDSALYLCASSGTGYNEQFFGPGTRLTVL.

The chain carries TRBV6-5 and TRBJ2-7, with D possibly TRBD2 on 5 matching bases. V lost 6 bases, J lost 4 bases, and 16 bases lay in between. The CDR3 contains 14 residues. Germline-derived CDR1 and CDR2 are MNHEY and SVGAGI. The CDR3 nucleotides read TGTGCCAGCAGCCCTGGAGGTGGCAGGTACGAGCAGTACTTC. Residues: CASSPGGGRYEQYF.

This clone came up many times. The chain recombines TRBV9 with TRBJ2-1, with D perhaps TRBD2 (6 bases). Germline CDR1 and CDR2: SGDLS and YYNGEE. Deletions cut 0 bases from V and 3 bases from J, with 13 bases between. The length of the CDR3 is 16 residues. The CDR3 spells CASSVALGGIYNEQFF. CDR3 bases: TGTGCCAGCAGCGTAGCCCTGGGGGGAATCTACAATGAGCAGTTCTTC.

This clone showed up just a few times. The rearrangement joins TRBV5-1 to TRBJ1-5; a weak D match, TRBD1 (5 bases). The CDR3 spans 14 residues. Per the germline V gene, CDR1 is SGHRS and CDR2 is YFSETQ. Trimming left V 4 bases short and J 7 bases short, with 15 bases between. The CDR3 protein is CASSPGLGDQPQHF. As DNA, the CDR3 is TGCGCCAGCAGCCCAGGACTAGGGGACCAGCCCCAGCATTTT.

This clone has only a few counts. The chain links TRBV19 to TRBJ1-1, with 7 bases fitting TRBD1. CDR1 is LNHDA and CDR2 is SQIVND in the germline V gene (reference sequence). The CDR3 consists of 13 residues. The junction had 5 bases not matched to a gene; V was cut back by 2 bases and J by 8 bases. The CDR3 loop reads CASSINRGQEAFF. CDR3 nucleotides: TGTGCCAGTAGTATAAATAGGGGGCAGGAAGCTTTCTTT. The entire variable domain, with the rest obtained from reference TRBV19 and TRBJ1-1, is as follows: DGGITQSPKYLFRKEGQNVTLSCEQNLNHDAMYWYRQDPGQGLRLIYYSQIVNDFQKGDIAEGYSVSREKKESFPLTVTSAQKNPTAFYLCASSINRGQEAFFGQGTRLTVV.

This clone was observed a few times. The conserved final phenylalanine or tryptophan is absent from the CDR3, which likely points to a read error. The genes are TRBV7-2 and TRBJ2-7; unclear D gene. The CDR3 runs 14 residues. V lost 1 base and J 3 bases, leaving 10 bases between the germline ends. Germline CDR1 is SGHTA and CDR2 is FQGNSA. CDR3 bases: TGTGCCAGCAGCTTAGTAGGCGGCGGCTACGAGCAGTACCTC. Encoded protein: CASSLVGGGYEQYL.